Below, one TCR beta chain is given with its context. This sample is drawn from a study of T cell responses to AZD1222 COVID-19 vaccine. TCRdb's copy holds only in-frame clones and misses some; the assay was immunoSEQ multiplex PCR. The sample yields roughly 120,000 clones, about nine tenths seen once. Specimen: peripheral blood, collected on day 0 of AZD1222 vaccination. This TCR came from an adult in good health.

The CDR3 bases are TGTGCCAGCTTGGGCAGGGTGAACACTGAAGCTTTCTTT. It specifies CASLGRVNTEAFF. V usage is TRBV2 and J usage is TRBJ1-1, with D possibly TRBD1 on 5 matching bases. The CDR3 totals 13 residues. The germline V and J ends were trimmed by 8 bases and 0 bases, with 10 bases remaining between them. CDR1 SNHLY and CDR2 FYNNEI come from the germline V gene. Full variable domain (outside the CDR3, taken from reference TRBV2 and TRBJ1-1): EPEVTQTPSHQVTQMGQEVILRCVPISNHLYFYWYRQILGQKVEFLVSFYNNEISEKSEIFDDQFSVERPDGSNFTLKIRSTKLEDSAMYFCASLGRVNTEAFFGQGTRLTVV.